The subject of this entry is one T cell receptor (beta chain). A read error may explain this, as a much larger clone is one base away. This record comes from a study of tumor-infiltrating lymphocytes in primary liver carcinoma. Study information: These patients were men and women whose ages were 30 to 69 years.

RNA was extracted from whole blood without cell sorting, alongside germline DNA. Germline V CDR1 and CDR2: MNHEY, SVGAGI. The germline V and J ends were trimmed by 9 bases and 1 base, with 15 bases remaining between them. The length of the CDR3 is 15 residues. cDNA specific to TCR beta was made from about 0.45 ug of total RNA, with a constant-region primer employed for priming. Modified slightly, ARM-PCR produced TCR beta libraries over three nested multiplex PCR rounds. Rounds one and two of PCR, each of 10 cycles, were primed with TRBV1-TRBV30 forward primers and a C-beta reverse primer. TCRdb independently ran MiXCR on the multiplex PCR reads; one entry per CDR3 protein. The table includes fewer than 350,000 distinct CDR3 sequences, 50% to 70% detected once.

This clonotype was obtained from a man aged 40-49 years with primary liver carcinoma and hepatitis B virus infection. The rearrangement joins TRBV6-5 to TRBJ2-2, with a weak D call TRBD2 (6 bases). The sequencing sample was made of peripheral blood. The CDR3 reads CARSVVGGNTGELFF. DNA for the CDR3: TGTGCCAGGAGCGTCGTGGGGGGGAACACCGGGGAGCTGTTTTTT.